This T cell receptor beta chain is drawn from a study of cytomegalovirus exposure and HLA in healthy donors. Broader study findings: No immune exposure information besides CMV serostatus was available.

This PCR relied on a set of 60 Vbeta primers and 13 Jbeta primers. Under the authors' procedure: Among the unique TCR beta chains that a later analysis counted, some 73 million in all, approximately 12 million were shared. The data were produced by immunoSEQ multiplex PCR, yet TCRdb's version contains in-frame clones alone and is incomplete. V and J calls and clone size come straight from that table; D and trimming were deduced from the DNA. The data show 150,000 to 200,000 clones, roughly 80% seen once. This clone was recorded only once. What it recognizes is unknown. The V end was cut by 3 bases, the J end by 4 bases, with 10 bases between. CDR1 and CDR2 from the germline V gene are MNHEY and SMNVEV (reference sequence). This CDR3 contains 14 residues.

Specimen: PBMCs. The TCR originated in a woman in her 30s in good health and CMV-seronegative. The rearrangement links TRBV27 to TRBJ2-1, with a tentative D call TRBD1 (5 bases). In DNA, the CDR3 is TGTGCCAGCAGTTTGGATAGGGGATACAATGAGCAGTTCTTC. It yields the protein CASSLDRGYNEQFF.